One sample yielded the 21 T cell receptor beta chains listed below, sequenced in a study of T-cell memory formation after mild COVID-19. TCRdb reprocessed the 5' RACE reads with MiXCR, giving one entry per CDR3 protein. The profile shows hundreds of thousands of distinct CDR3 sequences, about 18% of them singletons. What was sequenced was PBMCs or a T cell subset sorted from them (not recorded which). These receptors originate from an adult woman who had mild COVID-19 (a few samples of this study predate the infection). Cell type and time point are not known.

CDR3 sequence (DNA): TGTGCCAGCAGCCAATCTTCTGAAGCTTTCTTT. It specifies CASSQSSEAFF. J is TRBJ1-1 and V is TRBV3-1; D is uncertain. Trimming pared 2 bases from V and 6 bases from J, leaving 4 bases between. Germline CDR1 LGHDT, CDR2 YNNKEL (reference sequence). The CDR3 has 11 residues. Complete variable domain (other parts from reference TRBV3-1 and TRBJ1-1): DTAVSQTPKYLVTQMGNDKSIKCEQNLGHDTMYWYKQDSKKFLKIMFSYNNKELIINETVPNRFSPKSPDKAHLNLHINSLELGDSAVYFCASSQSSEAFFGQGTRLTVV.

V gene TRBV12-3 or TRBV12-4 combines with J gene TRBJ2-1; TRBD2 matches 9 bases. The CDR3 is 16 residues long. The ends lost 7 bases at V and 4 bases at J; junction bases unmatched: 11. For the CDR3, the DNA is TGTGCCAGCACCCTGGGACTAGCAGAGACGTACAATGAGCAGTTCTTC. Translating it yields CASTLGLAETYNEQFF.

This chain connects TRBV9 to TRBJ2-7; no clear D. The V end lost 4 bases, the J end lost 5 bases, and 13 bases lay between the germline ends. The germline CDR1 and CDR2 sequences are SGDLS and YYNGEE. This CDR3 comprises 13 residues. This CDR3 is CASSPTVSHEQYF. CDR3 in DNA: TGTGCCAGCAGCCCAACGGTCTCTCACGAGCAGTACTTC.

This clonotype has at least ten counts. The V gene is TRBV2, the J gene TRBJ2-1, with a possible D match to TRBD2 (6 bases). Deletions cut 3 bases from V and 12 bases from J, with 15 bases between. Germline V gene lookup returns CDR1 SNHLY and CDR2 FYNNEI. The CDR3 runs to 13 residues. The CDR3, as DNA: TGTGCCAGCAGTGAGGGGGGTAGGACTTTGCAGTTCTTC. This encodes CASSEGGRTLQFF. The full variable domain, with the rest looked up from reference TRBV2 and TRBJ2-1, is EPEVTQTPSHQVTQMGQEVILRCVPISNHLYFYWYRQILGQKVEFLVSFYNNEISEKSEIFDDQFSVERPDGSNFTLKIRSTKLEDSAMYFCASSEGGRTLQFFGPGTRLTVL.

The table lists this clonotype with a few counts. The CDR3 nucleotides are TGTGCCAGCAGTTTGGGTAGGCGGGGGCAAGAGACCCAGTACTTC. The encoded protein is CASSLGRRGQETQYF. The chain couples TRBV27 to TRBJ2-5; 7 bases match TRBD2. The ends lost 3 bases at V and 2 bases at J; junction bases unmatched: 6. The CDR3 has 15 residues. The germline CDR1 and CDR2 sequences are MNHEY and SMNVEV (reference sequence).

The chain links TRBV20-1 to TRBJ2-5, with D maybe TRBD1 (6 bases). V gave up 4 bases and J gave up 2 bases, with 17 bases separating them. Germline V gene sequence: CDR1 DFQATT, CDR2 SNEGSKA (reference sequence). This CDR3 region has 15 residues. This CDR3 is CSATDRPIKQETQYF. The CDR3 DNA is TGCAGTGCTACTGACAGGCCGATAAAACAAGAGACCCAGTACTTC.

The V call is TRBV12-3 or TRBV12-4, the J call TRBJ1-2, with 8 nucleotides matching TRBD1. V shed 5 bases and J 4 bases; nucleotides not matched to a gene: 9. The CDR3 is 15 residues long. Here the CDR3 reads CASSPGQGLVYGYTF. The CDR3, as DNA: TGTGCCAGCAGTCCCGGACAGGGTTTGGTCTATGGCTACACCTTC.

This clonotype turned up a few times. CDR3 DNA: TGTGCCAGCAGCTTGAGTCACCGGGAGGGCCCGGTTTACAATGAGCAGTTCTTC. Amino acids: CASSLSHREGPVYNEQFF. The V call is TRBV5-6, the J call TRBJ2-1; 8 bases line up with TRBD2. Germline V gene data show CDR1 as SGHDT and CDR2 as YYEEEE. CDR3 length: 18 amino acids. Trimming removed 1 base from V and 4 bases from J; junction bases left unmatched: 13. The full variable domain, in which reference TRBV5-6 and TRBJ2-1 provide the parts outside the CDR3, is DAGVTQSPTHLIKTRGQQVTLRCSPKSGHDTVSWYQQALGQGPQFIFQYYEEEERQRGNFPDRFSGHQFPNYSSELNVNALLLGDSALYLCASSLSHREGPVYNEQFFGPGTRLTVL.

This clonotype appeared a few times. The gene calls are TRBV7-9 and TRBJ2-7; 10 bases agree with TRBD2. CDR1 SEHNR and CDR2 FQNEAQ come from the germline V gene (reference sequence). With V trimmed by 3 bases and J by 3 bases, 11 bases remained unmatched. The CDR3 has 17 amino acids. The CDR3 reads CASSFYNSGRLGYEQYF. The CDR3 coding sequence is TGTGCCAGCAGCTTCTACAATAGCGGGAGGTTGGGCTACGAGCAGTACTTC.

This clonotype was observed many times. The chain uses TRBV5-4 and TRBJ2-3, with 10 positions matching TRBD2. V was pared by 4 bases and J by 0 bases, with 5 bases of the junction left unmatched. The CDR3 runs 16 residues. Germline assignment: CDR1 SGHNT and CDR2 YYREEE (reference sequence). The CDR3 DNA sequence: TGTGCCAGCAGCCTCGGACTAGCGGAGAGCACAGATACGCAGTATTTT. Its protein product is CASSLGLAESTDTQYF. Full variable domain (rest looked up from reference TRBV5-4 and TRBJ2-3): ETGVTQSPTHLIKTRGQQVTLRCSSQSGHNTVSWYQQALGQGPQFIFQYYREEENGRGNFPPRFSGLQFPNYSSELNVNALELDDSALYLCASSLGLAESTDTQYFGPGTRLTVL.

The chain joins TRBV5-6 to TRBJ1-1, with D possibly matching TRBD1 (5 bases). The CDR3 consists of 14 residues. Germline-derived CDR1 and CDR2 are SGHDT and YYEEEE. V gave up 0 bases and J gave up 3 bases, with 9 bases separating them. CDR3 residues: CASSLATAHTEAFF. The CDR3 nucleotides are TGTGCCAGCAGCTTGGCGACAGCCCACACTGAAGCTTTCTTT.

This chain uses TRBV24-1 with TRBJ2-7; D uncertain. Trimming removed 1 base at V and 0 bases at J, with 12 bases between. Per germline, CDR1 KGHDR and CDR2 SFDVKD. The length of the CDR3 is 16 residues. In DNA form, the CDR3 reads TGTGCCACCAGTGATTTATGGAGAGAGTGCTCCTACGAGCAGTACTTC. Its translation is CATSDLWRECSYEQYF.

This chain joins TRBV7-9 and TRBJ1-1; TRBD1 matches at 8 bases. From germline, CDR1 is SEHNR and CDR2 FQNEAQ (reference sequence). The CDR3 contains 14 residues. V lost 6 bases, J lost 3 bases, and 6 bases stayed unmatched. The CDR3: CASRSTGEYTEAFF. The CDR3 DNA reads TGTGCCAGCAGATCGACAGGGGAGTACACTGAAGCTTTCTTT. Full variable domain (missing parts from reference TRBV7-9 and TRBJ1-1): DTGVSQNPRHKITKRGQNVTFRCDPISEHNRLYWYRQTLGQGPEFLTYFQNEAQLEKSRLLSDRFSAERPKGSFSTLEIQRTEQGDSAMYLCASRSTGEYTEAFFGQGTRLTVV.

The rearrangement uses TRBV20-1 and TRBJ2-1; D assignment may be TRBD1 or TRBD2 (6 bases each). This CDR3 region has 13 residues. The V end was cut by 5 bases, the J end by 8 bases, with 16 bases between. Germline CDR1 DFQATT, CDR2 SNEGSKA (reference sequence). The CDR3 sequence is CSAGRGGLYEQFF. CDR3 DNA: TGCAGTGCTGGCAGAGGGGGGCTCTATGAGCAGTTCTTC.

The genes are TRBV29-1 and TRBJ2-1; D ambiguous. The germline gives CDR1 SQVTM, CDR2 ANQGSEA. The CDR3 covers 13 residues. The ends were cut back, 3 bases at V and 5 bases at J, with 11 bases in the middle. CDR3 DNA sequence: TGCAGCGTTGATTCGGACGGTAACAATGAGCAGTTCTTC. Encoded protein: CSVDSDGNNEQFF.

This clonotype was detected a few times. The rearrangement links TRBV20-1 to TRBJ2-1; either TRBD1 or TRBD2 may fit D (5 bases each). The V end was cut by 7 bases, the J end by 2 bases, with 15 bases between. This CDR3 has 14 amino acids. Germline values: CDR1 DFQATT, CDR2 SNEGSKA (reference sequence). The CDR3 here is CSGGPGFAYNEQFF. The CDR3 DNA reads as TGCAGTGGGGGACCGGGGTTCGCCTACAATGAGCAGTTCTTC.

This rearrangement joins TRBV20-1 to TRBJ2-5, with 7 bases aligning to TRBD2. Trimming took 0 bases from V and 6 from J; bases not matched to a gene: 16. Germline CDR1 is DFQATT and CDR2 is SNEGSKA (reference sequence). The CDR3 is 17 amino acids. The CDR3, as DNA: TGCAGTGCTAGAGAGATGCCGACTAGCCGTGCTTTGCAGACCCAGTACTTC. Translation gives CSAREMPTSRALQTQYF.

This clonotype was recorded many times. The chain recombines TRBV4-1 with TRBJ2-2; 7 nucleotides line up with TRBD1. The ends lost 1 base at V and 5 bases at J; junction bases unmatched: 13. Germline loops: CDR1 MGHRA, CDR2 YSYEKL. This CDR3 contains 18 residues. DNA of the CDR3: TGCGCCAGCAGCCAAGGCCGCTTAAGGGGGCTGGGGACCGGGGAGCTGTTTTTT. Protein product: CASSQGRLRGLGTGELFF.

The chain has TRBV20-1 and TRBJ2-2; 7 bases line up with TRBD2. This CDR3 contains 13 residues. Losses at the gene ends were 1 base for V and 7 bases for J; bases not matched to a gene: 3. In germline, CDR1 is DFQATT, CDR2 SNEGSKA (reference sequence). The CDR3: CSARVGGVGELFF. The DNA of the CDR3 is TGCAGTGCTAGAGTTGGGGGGGTCGGGGAGCTGTTTTTT.

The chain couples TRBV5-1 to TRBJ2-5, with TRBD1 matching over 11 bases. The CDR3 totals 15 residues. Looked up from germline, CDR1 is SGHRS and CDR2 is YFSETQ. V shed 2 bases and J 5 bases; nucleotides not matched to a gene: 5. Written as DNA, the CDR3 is TGCGCCAGCAGCTTAGGACAGGGGGCACTTGAGACCCAGTACTTC. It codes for CASSLGQGALETQYF.

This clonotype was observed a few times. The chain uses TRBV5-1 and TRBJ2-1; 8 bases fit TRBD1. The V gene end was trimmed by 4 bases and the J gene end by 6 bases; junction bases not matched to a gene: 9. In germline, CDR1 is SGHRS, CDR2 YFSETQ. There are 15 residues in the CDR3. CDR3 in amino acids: CASSGGQGSRNEQFF. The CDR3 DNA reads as TGCGCCAGCAGCGGAGGACAGGGTTCCCGCAATGAGCAGTTCTTC. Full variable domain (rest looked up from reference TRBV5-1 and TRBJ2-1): KAGVTQTPRYLIKTRGQQVTLSCSPISGHRSVSWYQQTPGQGLQFLFEYFSETQRNKGNFPGRFSGRQFSNSRSEMNVSTLELGDSALYLCASSGGQGSRNEQFFGPGTRLTVL.